The 13 T cell receptor beta chains reported below all come from one sample, sequenced in a study of blood T cell repertoires in COVID-19. Data came from immunoSEQ multiplex PCR; TCRdb stores just in-frame clones and leaves some out. The table includes about 200,000 clones, 86% detected once. The source material was PBMCs or T cells enriched from blood (not recorded which). The source is a man between 35 and 55 years old with acute COVID-19.

There are a few counts of this clone. The chain recombines TRBV5-4 with TRBJ2-7, with D possibly being TRBD2 (5 bases). Germline lookup yields CDR1 SGHNT and CDR2 YYREEE (reference sequence). The CDR3 loop spans 12 amino acids. The ends were cut back, 2 bases at V and 7 bases at J, with 10 bases in the middle. The CDR3 here is CASSFGVREQYF. DNA for the CDR3: TGTGCCAGCAGCTTCGGGGTCCGGGAGCAGTACTTC.

This chain uses TRBV7-2 with TRBJ1-6; 7 nucleotides agree with TRBD1. Germline trimming cut 4 bases from V and 7 bases from J; bases unmatched to any gene: 7. There are 15 residues in the CDR3. Germline loops: CDR1 SGHTA, CDR2 FQGNSA. The CDR3 nucleotides are TGTGCCAGCAGCTGGAAAGGGGGCTCGAATTCACCCCTCCACTTT. Its translation is CASSWKGGSNSPLHF.

The rearrangement links TRBV7-8 to TRBJ1-1; 9 bases are shared with TRBD1. V lost 6 bases, J lost 6 bases, and 5 bases stayed unmatched. Germline V gene lookup returns CDR1 SGHVS and CDR2 FQNEAQ. The CDR3 is made up of 13 amino acids. CDR3 DNA: TGTGCCAGCAGGGGACAGGGTGGAGCTGAAGCTTTCTTT. Its translation is CASRGQGGAEAFF.

The V call is TRBV3-1 (or the pseudogene TRBV3-2), the J call TRBJ2-2, with D tentatively TRBD2 (6 bases). The CDR3 has 16 amino acids. Germline lookup yields CDR1 LGHDT and CDR2 YNNKEL (reference sequence). The V and J ends lost 1 base and 1 base respectively, with 10 bases between them. CDR3 region: CASSQAGSGNTGELFF. The CDR3 bases are TGTGCCAGCAGCCAAGCGGGTAGCGGGAACACCGGGGAGCTGTTTTTT.

The chain carries TRBV29-1 and TRBJ1-1, with D possibly matching TRBD1 (5 bases). The CDR3 has 11 residues. The V gene's germline CDR1 is SQVTM and CDR2 ANQGSEA. Trimming shortened V by 7 bases and J by 4 bases, and 10 bases separated the two germline ends. The CDR3: CSESRGTEAFF. CDR3 nucleotides: TGCAGCGAGAGTAGGGGCACTGAAGCTTTCTTT.

This clone was counted at least ten times. V and J are TRBV6-5 and TRBJ2-5; unclear D gene. The germline gives CDR1 MNHEY, CDR2 SVGAGI. The CDR3 runs to 13 residues. Trimming cost V 9 bases and J 0 bases, with 11 bases left between them. The CDR3 here is CASGHQYQETQYF. In nucleotides, the CDR3 is TGTGCCAGTGGTCACCAGTACCAAGAGACCCAGTACTTC.

CDR3 sequence: CASSDGYTSSGTQYF. DNA for the CDR3: TGTGCCAGCAGCGACGGGTACACGAGCTCGGGTACGCAGTATTTT. The gene calls are TRBV13 and TRBJ2-3, with D hard to call. This CDR3 spans 15 amino acids. Germline assignment: CDR1 PRHDT and CDR2 FYEKMQ (reference sequence). Trimming removed 5 bases at V and 8 bases at J, with 20 bases between.

J is TRBJ2-1 and V is TRBV2; D is possibly TRBD2 (6 bases). Germline CDR1 and CDR2: SNHLY and FYNNEI. This CDR3 region has 14 residues. V was pared by 6 bases and J by 5 bases, with 14 bases between. The CDR3 sequence is CASRAGTSNNEQFF. CDR3 nucleotide sequence: TGTGCCAGCAGGGCCGGGACTTCGAACAATGAGCAGTTCTTC.

The chain carries TRBV4-3 and TRBJ1-3, with 8 bases aligning to TRBD1. The CDR3 is made up of 19 amino acids. The germline CDR1 and CDR2 sequences are LGHNA and YSLEER. J was trimmed by 0 bases and V by 0 bases; bases with no gene match: 10. CDR3 region: CASSQDLRQGSISGNTIYF. The CDR3 region has the DNA TGCGCCAGCAGCCAAGATCTGAGACAGGGGTCTATCTCTGGAAACACCATATATTTT.

The V and J genes are TRBV7-3 and TRBJ1-1; D may be TRBD1 (5 bases). CDR1 SGHTA and CDR2 FQGTGA come from the germline V gene. With 1 base removed from V and 4 bases from J, the gap between germline ends came to 19 bases. The length of the CDR3 is 17 residues. The CDR3 loop is CASSLRPPGVGGTEAFF. The CDR3 nucleotides are TGTGCCAGCAGCTTAAGGCCCCCCGGGGTGGGGGGCACTGAAGCTTTCTTT.

The table lists this clone with a count of one. Other DNA sequences within the sample encode an identical CDR3. The rearrangement joins TRBV18 to TRBJ1-2; possibly TRBD1 for D (5 bases). This CDR3 is built from 14 residues. The V and J ends lost 5 bases and 4 bases respectively, with 14 bases between them. CDR1 is KGHSH, CDR2 LQKENI, per germline. The CDR3, as DNA: TGTGCCAGCTCAGAAAGGGGCGGGAGCTATGGCTACACCTTC. It codes for CASSERGGSYGYTF.

This clone has only one observation. J is TRBJ2-5 and V is TRBV3-1 (or the pseudogene TRBV3-2), with 7 bases fitting TRBD2. V was pared by 9 bases and J by 4 bases, with 5 bases of the junction left unmatched. The CDR3 consists of 12 residues. Germline CDR1 reads LGHDT; CDR2 reads YNNKEL (reference sequence). This CDR3 is CASSGGGETQYF. The CDR3 bases are TGTGCCAGTTCGGGAGGAGGAGAGACCCAGTACTTC.

The chain uses TRBV7-8 and TRBJ2-7; TRBD2 is a possible D gene (6 bases). The CDR3 consists of 16 residues. The V gene's germline CDR1 is SGHVS and CDR2 FQNEAQ. V shed 0 bases and J shed 3 bases, with 15 bases lying between them. CDR3 DNA: TGTGCCAGCAGCTTAGCGCACAGCGGGCCAATCTACGAGCAGTACTTC. The encoded protein is CASSLAHSGPIYEQYF.